Presented here are 5 T cell receptor beta chains from one specimen sequenced in a study of CD8+CD57+ T cells in acquired aplastic anemia. Before being chosen for sequencing, patients had shown CD8+CD57+ cell expansion by flow cytometry. Genomic DNA acted as the template from which TCR beta VDJ combination and CDR3 sequence profiling were carried out. TCRdb independently ran MiXCR on the reads; one entry per CDR3 protein. Of 130,000 or so distinct CDR3 sequences detected, approximately 40% appear once; the ten largest clones hold roughly 2.7%. The source material was sorted CD4+, CD8+, or CD8+CD57+ T cells (not recorded which) from PBMCs. These receptors were taken from a human donor with aplastic anemia.

Many counts were recorded for this clonotype. The V gene is TRBV9, the J gene TRBJ1-2; tentatively, D is TRBD1 (6 bases). The V gene lost 0 bases and the J gene lost 4 bases, with 7 bases spanning the gap. Germline loops: CDR1 SGDLS, CDR2 YYNGEE. This CDR3 is 13 amino acids long. The CDR3: CASSVGRGYGYTF. As DNA, the CDR3 is TGTGCCAGCAGCGTAGGCAGGGGCTATGGCTACACCTTC.

This clonotype was detected ten times or more. The chain couples TRBV2 to TRBJ1-6, with a weak D call TRBD1 (6 bases). Trimming took 6 bases from V and 6 from J, leaving 15 bases between them. This CDR3 comprises 15 residues. In germline, CDR1 is SNHLY, CDR2 FYNNEI. The CDR3 DNA is TGTGCCAGCAGCGTTGCTAAGGGGGGTAATTCACCCCTCCACTTT. Translated: CASSVAKGGNSPLHF.

V usage is TRBV15 and J usage is TRBJ2-5, with 8 bases lining up with TRBD2. Per the germline V gene, CDR1 is LNHNV and CDR2 is YYDKDF (reference sequence). V shed 0 bases and J 5 bases; nucleotides not matched to a gene: 8. The CDR3 loop spans 16 amino acids. In DNA form, the CDR3 reads TGTGCCACCAGCAGAGATCTTGCGGGGGGTCACGAGACCCAGTACTTC. Its translation: CATSRDLAGGHETQYF.

This clonotype was seen at least ten times. The chain has TRBV19 and TRBJ1-1; D perhaps matches TRBD1 (5 bases). CDR1 is LNHDA and CDR2 is SQIVND in the germline V gene (reference sequence). The CDR3 covers 15 residues. V was pared by 4 bases and J by 1 base, with 13 bases between. This CDR3 is CASSTPGRTNTEAFF. The CDR3 DNA follows: TGTGCCAGTAGTACTCCGGGACGGACGAACACTGAAGCTTTCTTT.

With respect to this clonotype: A much larger clone is a single base away; this may be a read error. This chain connects TRBV6-9 to TRBJ2-7; a weak D match, TRBD2 (6 bases). The CDR3 extends over 15 amino acids. In germline, CDR1 is MNHGY, CDR2 SVAAGI. CDR3 sequence: CASSYTGELPYERYF. In nucleotides, the CDR3 is TGTGCCAGCAGTTATACGGGGGAACTCCCCTACGAGCGGTACTTC.